One sample yielded the 8 T cell receptor beta chains listed below, sequenced in a study of post-analysis software for immune sequencing data. Antigen specificity for these receptors is unknown. Libraries were made from TCR beta cDNA, and they carried unique molecular identifiers. TCRdb passed the PCR reads through MiXCR, listing each CDR3 protein once. The repertoire holds some 890,000 distinct CDR3 sequences, with about 53% as singletons. Study findings and constraints: Controls had lower frequencies than patients of about five TRBV segments, which included TRBV5-6, TRBV5-1 and TRBV20-1.

The source material was blood. All receptors come from a girl aged 10 to 17 with multiple sclerosis.

The chain recombines TRBV6-2 or TRBV6-3 with TRBJ2-7; no clear D. CDR1 is MNHEY, CDR2 SVGEGT, per germline. V was pared by 4 bases and J by 0 bases, with 13 bases between. This CDR3 has 15 residues. CDR3 sequence (DNA): TGTGCCAGCAGTTTTCAACGGGTTAGCTCCTACGAGCAGTACTTC. It codes for CASSFQRVSSYEQYF.

The chain has TRBV12-3 or TRBV12-4 and TRBJ1-2; D might be TRBD1 (6 bases). The CDR3 runs to 16 residues. Trimming removed 0 bases from V and 6 bases from J, with 17 bases in between. CDR3 loop: CASSLASNRAGNGYTF. CDR3 nucleotide sequence: TGTGCCAGCAGTTTAGCTTCCAACAGGGCCGGGAATGGCTACACCTTC.

This clonotype has a handful of counts. The chain employs TRBV5-1 and TRBJ2-7; 9 positions match TRBD1. The ends lost 2 bases at V and 3 bases at J; junction bases unmatched: 6. Per the germline V gene, CDR1 is SGHRS and CDR2 is YFSETQ. This CDR3 has 15 residues. The CDR3 region has the DNA TGCGCCAGCAGCTTCGGGGGACAGGGATTCTACGAGCAGTACTTC. Translated: CASSFGGQGFYEQYF.

The chain has TRBV2 and TRBJ2-5, with a possible D match to TRBD2 (5 bases). CDR3 size: 12 residues. In germline, CDR1 is SNHLY, CDR2 FYNNEI. Trimming left V 8 bases short and J 4 bases short, with 11 bases between. For the CDR3, the DNA is TGTGCCAGCCGAGGGATTGTAGAGACCCAGTACTTC. Protein sequence: CASRGIVETQYF.

This clonotype turned up a few times. The chain combines TRBV20-1 with TRBJ2-7, with D tentatively TRBD1 (5 bases). From germline, CDR1 is DFQATT and CDR2 SNEGSKA (reference sequence). CDR3 length equals 17 residues. The ends were cut back, 3 bases at V and 2 bases at J, with 23 bases in the middle. The CDR3 protein is CSASPTARSPAPYEQYF. The CDR3 region has the DNA TGCAGTGCTAGCCCGACAGCTAGGTCCCCGGCCCCCTACGAGCAGTACTTC.

This clonotype was counted a few times. This chain connects TRBV7-9 to TRBJ1-4; 9 nucleotides align to TRBD1. J lost 4 bases, V lost 1 base, and 7 bases had no gene match. The CDR3 runs to 17 residues. Germline CDR1 SEHNR, CDR2 FQNEAQ (reference sequence). Here the CDR3 reads CASSLDRGRVGNEKLFF. CDR3 sequence (DNA): TGTGCCAGCAGCTTAGACAGGGGGCGCGTTGGTAATGAAAAACTGTTTTTT.

Details on this clonotype: At one end the junction does not follow the germline gene, possibly because of a read error. The chain joins TRBV10-3 to TRBJ2-6; possibly TRBD2 for D (5 bases). Germline CDR1 reads ENHRY; CDR2 reads SYGVKD. The CDR3 is 17 amino acids. The CDR3 loop reads CAIGEIGLGSGANVLTF. Written as DNA, the CDR3 is TGTGCCATCGGTGAAATCGGACTGGGCTCTGGGGCCAACGTCCTGACTTTC.

A few counts support this clonotype. J is TRBJ2-5 and V is TRBV4-1; a possible D gene is TRBD2 (7 bases). The germline CDR1 and CDR2 sequences are MGHRA and YSYEKL. V was pared by 0 bases and J by 4 bases, with 9 bases between. CDR3 size: 14 residues. CDR3 in DNA: TGCGCCAGCAGCCAAGACGGGGGGCGAGAGACCCAGTACTTC. This gives the protein CASSQDGGRETQYF.